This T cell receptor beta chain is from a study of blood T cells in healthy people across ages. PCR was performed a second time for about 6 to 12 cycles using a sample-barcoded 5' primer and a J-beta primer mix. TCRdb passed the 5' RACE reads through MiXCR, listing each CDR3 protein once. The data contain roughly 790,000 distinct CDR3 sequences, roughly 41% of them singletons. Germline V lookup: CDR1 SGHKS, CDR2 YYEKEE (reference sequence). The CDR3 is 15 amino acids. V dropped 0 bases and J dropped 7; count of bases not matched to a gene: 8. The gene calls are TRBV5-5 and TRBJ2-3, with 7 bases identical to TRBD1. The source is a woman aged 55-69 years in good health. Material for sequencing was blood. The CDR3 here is CASSLEGALSNTQYF. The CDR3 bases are TGTGCCAGCAGCTTGGAGGGGGCCCTCAGTAATACGCAGTATTTT.